This is a list of T cell receptor beta chains from one sample in a study of T cells in pancreatic ductal adenocarcinoma. Assay: immunoSEQ multiplex PCR; the TCRdb copy retains only in-frame clones and omits some. The sample has over 100,000 clones; roughly 96% are singletons. The sequenced sample consisted of PBMCs. The receptors were sampled from a human donor with pancreatic ductal adenocarcinoma. The conserved cysteine and the conserved F or W are not part of the CDR3 here. Each record gives: V gene, D gene, CDR3 protein. The D gene is left open where the match is weak.

>TRBV15|TRBD2
ATSREGNSGLYNEQF
>TRBV11-3|TRBD2
ASSLAGLAGHEQF
>TRBV15|NA
ATSRGEPGWSYEQY
>TRBV4-2|NA
ASSPNRETQY
>TRBV5-1|TRBD2
ASSLDPSGGETQY
>TRBV7-2|TRBD2
ASSSAGGRETQY
>TRBV28|TRBD2
ASSRDYGGELF
>TRBV28|NA
ASSFLYENIQY
>TRBV6-1|NA
ASSATSNGRAQY
>TRBV6-5|TRBD2
ASSGLAVQETQY
>TRBV28|NA
ASSAGGTVETQY
>TRBV4-1|NA
ASSRVTAGAEETQY
>TRBV6-5|TRBD1
ASSREGTGNYEQY
>TRBV6-6|TRBD1
ASTRQGPSQETQY
>TRBV7-2|TRBD2
ATTTSGAFTDTQY
>TRBV6-1|TRBD1
ASSEAGDRRGDGYT
>TRBV28|TRBD1
ASSSHLQGGNGYT
>TRBV6-1|TRBD2
ASSLAGTTGELF
>TRBV14|NA
ASSVYGSGELF
>TRBV5-6|TRBD1
ASSLPGQNTDTQY
>TRBV15|NA
ATSRLPRTNYNEQF
>TRBV11-2|NA
ASSLKGGAGRGRDTQY
>TRBV25-1|TRBD1
ASTQQGIGEKLF
>TRBV6-6|NA
ASSSRAGEKLF
>TRBV29-1|TRBD2
SAPLLAGYTDTQY
>TRBV29-1|NA
SVEYGNNEQF
>TRBV20-1|TRBD1
SAPRGETQY
>TRBV5-4|NA
ASSLGGYSGANVLT
>TRBV13|TRBD2
ASSLYSGSSF
>TRBV14|NA
ASSQTVETQY